The sequence of this TCR beta chain was determined in a study of shared clonotypes between healthy human individuals. Assay used: immunoSEQ multiplex PCR; TCRdb lists only in-frame clones, some missing. This table holds about 2 million clones, around 95% found once. Trimming took off 3 bases at V and 6 bases at J, with 12 bases between the two ends. Germline V CDR1 and CDR2: LNHDA, SQIVND (reference sequence). The CDR3 sequence is 14 residues long. Sequenced input: naive CD4+ T cells sorted from blood. Subset described: CD45RA+ positively selected. The clonotype comes from a man aged 18-30 years in good health. The rearrangement links TRBV19 to TRBJ1-5; perhaps TRBD1 as D (5 bases). The chain's CDR3 is CASSINDGGQPQHF. The DNA of the CDR3 is TGTGCCAGTAGTATTAACGACGGGGGTCAGCCCCAGCATTTT.